This entry lists 23 T cell receptor beta chains sequenced from one sample in a study of CD8+CD57+ T cells in acquired aplastic anemia. Selection for sequencing was limited to patients who had shown CD8+CD57+ cell expansion by flow cytometry. Both TCR beta VDJ combination and CDR3 sequence profiling were carried out. Genomic DNA was the template for this profiling. TCRdb independently ran MiXCR on the reads; one entry per CDR3 protein. The table shows 180,000 or so distinct CDR3 sequences, with around half occurring only once. Input material: sorted CD4+, CD8+, or CD8+CD57+ T cells (not recorded which) from PBMCs. The receptors were sampled from a human donor with aplastic anemia.

This sequence joins TRBV5-1 and TRBJ2-1; TRBD2 aligns across 9 bases. Germline trimming cut 3 bases from V and 4 bases from J; bases unmatched to any gene: 14. Germline V lookup: CDR1 SGHRS, CDR2 YFSETQ. The CDR3 loop spans 18 amino acids. The CDR3 protein is CASSSPGAGTSLYNEQFF. The CDR3 DNA reads as TGCGCCAGCAGCTCCCCCGGAGCGGGGACTAGCTTATACAATGAGCAGTTCTTC.

This clonotype was recorded at least ten times. V gene TRBV20-1 combines with J gene TRBJ1-1, with a possible D match to TRBD1 (5 bases). Germline loops: CDR1 DFQATT, CDR2 SNEGSKA (reference sequence). The CDR3 totals 14 residues. The V gene lost 0 bases and the J gene lost 3 bases, with 11 bases spanning the gap. CDR3 loop: CSARDYGDYTEAFF. The CDR3 DNA reads as TGCAGTGCTAGAGATTATGGGGACTACACTGAAGCTTTCTTT.

This clonotype showed up many times. The chain is built from TRBV4-1 and TRBJ2-5; 7 bases line up with TRBD2. Germline V CDR1 and CDR2: MGHRA, YSYEKL. The CDR3 is 15 amino acids. V lost 1 base, J lost 1 base, and 3 bases stayed unmatched. CDR3 in amino acids: CASSQAGTIQETQYF. The CDR3 bases are TGCGCCAGCAGCCAAGCCGGGACTATCCAAGAGACCCAGTACTTC.

Details on this clonotype: It may be a read error: a sequence one base away is much more abundant. The chain employs TRBV6-2 or TRBV6-3 and TRBJ2-5, with 13 bases fitting TRBD2. There are 16 residues in the CDR3. Germline CDR1 is MNHEY and CDR2 is SVGEGT. V lost 8 bases, J lost 3 bases, and 9 bases stayed unmatched. DNA of the CDR3: TGTGCCAGCGGTTCCCCTGGACTAGCGGGGGAAGAGACCCAGTACTTC. Residues: CASGSPGLAGEETQYF.

At least ten counts were recorded for this clonotype. This sequence joins TRBV20-1 and TRBJ1-2, with D maybe TRBD1 (5 bases). Germline V lookup: CDR1 DFQATT, CDR2 SNEGSKA (reference sequence). The V and J ends lost 3 bases and 0 bases respectively, with 11 bases between them. The CDR3 consists of 14 residues. The CDR3 nucleotides read TGCAGTGCTAGCAGCACAGGATCTAACTATGGCTACACCTTC. Translation: CSASSTGSNYGYTF.

V usage is TRBV7-2 and J usage is TRBJ2-2; D not resolved. This CDR3 has 14 amino acids. Germline-derived CDR1 and CDR2 are SGHTA and FQGNSA. Trimming stripped 6 bases from V and 0 bases from J, with 8 bases between. CDR3 nucleotides: TGTGCCAGCAGTTCCCAGTCGAACACCGGGGAGCTGTTTTTT. This translates into CASSSQSNTGELFF.

The rearrangement joins TRBV10-3 to TRBJ2-2; TRBD2 matches 7 bases. With 1 base clipped from V and 2 bases from J, the junction kept 7 bases outside the gene matches. Germline V gene sequence: CDR1 ENHRY, CDR2 SYGVKD. The CDR3 is 17 residues long. In nucleotides, the CDR3 is TGTGCCATCAGTGAGTTCGAGCGGGAAATCAACACCGGGGAGCTGTTTTTT. This codes for CAISEFEREINTGELFF.

The chain links TRBV11-2 to TRBJ2-7; D ambiguous. V was clipped by 0 bases and J by 1 base, with 10 bases between them. The CDR3 is made up of 15 amino acids. Germline CDR1 reads SGHAT; CDR2 reads FQNNGV. The CDR3 sequence is CASSLEASLSYEQYF. CDR3 coding DNA: TGTGCCAGCAGCTTAGAGGCCAGCTTGTCCTACGAGCAGTACTTC.

The chain combines TRBV19 with TRBJ1-5; 7 positions agree with TRBD1. Germline CDR1 is LNHDA and CDR2 is SQIVND (reference sequence). The J segment lost 5 bases and the V segment lost 4 bases, leaving 2 bases of the junction unmatched. CDR3 size: 13 residues. The CDR3 DNA sequence: TGTGCCAGTAGTACCGGACAGGATCAGCCCCAGCATTTT. The encoded protein is CASSTGQDQPQHF.

This clonotype was counted many times. The chain joins TRBV9 to TRBJ2-6; D is perhaps TRBD1 or TRBD2 (5 bases each). CDR1 and CDR2 from the germline V gene are SGDLS and YYNGEE. The CDR3 covers 15 residues. V lost 5 bases and J 1 base, leaving 10 bases between the germline ends. CDR3 residues: CASRLEGSGANVLTF. DNA for the CDR3: TGTGCCAGCAGACTAGAGGGGTCTGGGGCCAACGTCCTGACTTTC.

The chain uses TRBV10-1 and TRBJ2-5, with TRBD1 matching over 7 bases. The germline V gene has CDR1 WNHNN and CDR2 SYGVQD (reference sequence). The junction had 2 bases not matched to a gene; V was cut back by 0 bases and J by 4 bases. This CDR3 has 14 residues. The CDR3: CASSESGTVETQYF. The CDR3 region has the DNA TGCGCCAGCAGTGAGTCAGGGACAGTAGAGACCCAGTACTTC.

V is TRBV4-1 and J is TRBJ2-5; D unclear. This CDR3 comprises 14 residues. Per germline, CDR1 MGHRA and CDR2 YSYEKL. The V and J ends lost 1 base and 5 bases respectively, with 11 bases between them. The CDR3 sequence is CASSQVAVVETQYF. CDR3 sequence (DNA): TGCGCCAGCAGCCAAGTGGCGGTCGTGGAGACCCAGTACTTC.

Concerning this clonotype itself: The junction differs from germline at one of its ends, possibly a read error. V and J are TRBV29-1 and TRBJ2-7; 9 bases map to TRBD1. The V gene's germline CDR1 is SQVTM and CDR2 ANQGSEA. This CDR3 region has 15 residues. CDR3 region: CSVEGWDRVGHEQYF. For the CDR3, the DNA is TGCAGTGTTGAGGGTTGGGACAGGGTGGGCCACGAGCAGTACTTC.

This clonotype was found many times. The V call is TRBV6-1, the J call TRBJ1-2; the match to TRBD1 covers 7 bases. Unmatched junction bases numbered 19, after V lost 5 bases and J lost 1 base. The CDR3 runs 19 residues. In germline, CDR1 is MNHNS, CDR2 SASEGT. CDR3 bases: TGTGCCAGCAGTACCCACCCGACCTTGACAGGGTTACGTAACTATGGCTACACCTTC. This translates into CASSTHPTLTGLRNYGYTF.

This clonotype was observed a single time. The chain has TRBV11-2 and TRBJ2-7; D is unclear. This CDR3 region has 17 residues. V was clipped by 1 base and J by 1 base, with 17 bases between them. The V gene's germline CDR1 is SGHAT and CDR2 FQNNGV. Here the CDR3 reads CASSLGWTGPLSYEQYF. The CDR3 nucleotides are TGTGCCAGCAGCTTAGGCTGGACGGGTCCTCTTTCCTACGAGCAGTACTTC.

CDR3 coding DNA: TGTGCCAGCAGTGAGTTGGAGGGGGTCACTGAAGCTTTCTTT. Translated, it gives CASSELEGVTEAFF. V gene TRBV6-1 combines with J gene TRBJ1-1; a possible D gene is TRBD1 (6 bases). Germline CDR1 is MNHNS and CDR2 is SASEGT. The CDR3 consists of 14 residues. Trimming cost V 3 bases and J 4 bases, with 12 bases left between them.

The chain joins TRBV20-1 to TRBJ2-7; the match to TRBD2 covers 10 bases. Germline V lookup: CDR1 DFQATT, CDR2 SNEGSKA (reference sequence). This CDR3 spans 18 amino acids. The ends lost 5 bases at V and 0 bases at J; junction bases unmatched: 16. The CDR3 DNA follows: TGCAGTGCTCTCGCTATGTCTGGACTAGCGGTTTTCTCCTACGAGCAGTACTTC. This codes for CSALAMSGLAVFSYEQYF.

This sequence joins TRBV5-8 and TRBJ2-2; D is unclear. The CDR3 is 14 residues long. Trimming removed 1 base from V and 1 base from J, with 5 bases in between. Germline V gene lookup returns CDR1 SGHTS and CDR2 YDEGEE. CDR3 in DNA: TGTGCCAGCAGCTTGACGGGGAACACCGGGGAGCTGTTTTTT. As protein: CASSLTGNTGELFF.

The chain couples TRBV20-1 to TRBJ2-1; 8 nucleotides match TRBD2. The CDR3 is 14 residues long. CDR1 and CDR2 (germline): DFQATT, SNEGSKA (reference sequence). J gave up 4 bases and V 0 bases, and 2 bases lay outside the gene matches. The CDR3 spells CSARDPGGYNEQFF. The CDR3 nucleotides read TGCAGTGCTAGAGATCCGGGGGGGTACAATGAGCAGTTCTTC.

This clonotype was picked up many times. This rearrangement joins TRBV12-3 or TRBV12-4 to TRBJ1-6, with unresolved D. Deletions cut 2 bases from V and 13 bases from J, with 9 bases between. This CDR3 is 12 amino acids long. The CDR3 loop reads CASSLSPGPLHF. The CDR3 DNA reads TGTGCCAGCAGTTTATCTCCGGGGCCCCTCCACTTT.

The gene calls are TRBV19 and TRBJ1-3, with TRBD1 matching 9 bases. CDR1 is LNHDA and CDR2 is SQIVND in the germline V gene (reference sequence). There are 14 residues in the CDR3. V shed 10 bases and J 0 bases; nucleotides not matched to a gene: 4. The CDR3 reads CATWDRASGNTIYF. Here the CDR3 DNA reads TGTGCCACCTGGGACAGGGCCTCTGGAAACACCATATATTTT.

About this clonotype: A much more abundant neighbour one base away suggests this may be a read error. The rearrangement uses TRBV20-1 and TRBJ1-2; D ambiguous. There are 14 residues in the CDR3. In germline, CDR1 is DFQATT, CDR2 SNEGSKA (reference sequence). Trimming took 3 bases from V and 1 from J, leaving 12 bases between them. The CDR3 region has the DNA TGCAGTGCTAGCCGGGCCTGCAATAACTATGGCTACACCTTC. This gives the protein CSASRACNNYGYTF.

This clonotype appeared a single time. The chain uses TRBV28 and TRBJ2-5, with 9 bases fitting TRBD1. The CDR3 runs to 15 residues. V lost 8 bases, J lost 4 bases, and 11 bases stayed unmatched. Germline-derived CDR1 and CDR2 are MDHEN and SYDVKM. In DNA form, the CDR3 reads TGTGCCAGCTGTTCCCCGGGACAGGGCTCAGAGACCCAGTACTTC. This gives the protein CASCSPGQGSETQYF.